This is a list of T cell receptor beta chains from one sample in a study of identical twins. TCRdb re-called the 5' RACE reads through MiXCR, storing one row per CDR3 protein. The sample has 450,000 or so distinct CDR3 sequences, 13% to 15% seen once. These data were also filed under a second study, of yellow fever vaccine responses in identical twins.

The specimen was CD4+ T cells sorted from blood. These TCRs come from a woman under 30 in good health. The CDR3 runs from the conserved cysteine through the conserved F or W. The D gene is left open where the match is weak. The size entry is marked missing in some rows and otherwise reads once, few, many or a size class.

few	TRBJ2-6	TRBV29-1	-	TGCAGCGTGATACCCGGGATCCTAAGCTCTGGGGCCAACGTCCTGACTTTC	CSVIPGILSSGANVLTF
few	TRBJ1-2	TRBV6-5	TRBD1	TGTGCCAGCAGTTACCGGGACAGGGGGGGCTATGGCTACACCTTT	CASSYRDRGGYGYTF
many	TRBJ2-3	TRBV5-5	-	TGTGCCAGCAGCTTGTACGTCCCAGATACGCAGTATTTT	CASSLYVPDTQYF
many	TRBJ1-5	TRBV7-8	-	TGTGCCAGCAGAAGGACGGACTTAGAGCCCCAGCATTTT	CASRRTDLEPQHF
few	TRBJ2-3	TRBV7-2	TRBD2	TGTGCCAGCACCGCGGGGGGCAGTGCAGATACGCAGTATTTT	CASTAGGSADTQYF
-	TRBJ1-1	TRBV6-1	TRBD1	TGTGCCAGCAGCAGAGGACAGGGGGTGAACACTGAAGCTTTCTTT	CASSRGQGVNTEAFF
few	TRBJ2-3	TRBV15	TRBD2	TGTGCCACCAGCAGCGGGGGGACTACAGATACGCAGTATTTT	CATSSGGTTDTQYF
few	TRBJ2-3	TRBV6-5	TRBD2	TGTGCCAGCAGTTTTATACTAGCGGGGGGGCCAGATACGCAGTATTTT	CASSFILAGGPDTQYF
-	TRBJ2-7	TRBV28	-	TGTGCCAGCAGTTTAAAAGGACTACTCTCCTACGAGCAGTACTTC	CASSLKGLLSYEQYF
-	TRBJ2-7	TRBV20-1	-	TGCAGTGCTAGAGACCTAGCGTACGAGCAGTACTTC	CSARDLAYEQYF
few	TRBJ2-2	TRBV5-1	TRBD2	TGCGCCAGCAGCTTGGGGACTAGCGGGGCTCCCGGGGAGCTGTTTTTT	CASSLGTSGAPGELFF
-	TRBJ2-1	TRBV19	TRBD2	TGTGCCAGTAGTAGGCTAGCGGATTACAATGAGCAGTTCTTC	CASSRLADYNEQFF
few	TRBJ1-2	TRBV25-1	-	TGTGCCAGCCGTGAGAATACGCGAGGCTACACCTTC	CASRENTRGYTF
many	TRBJ2-1	TRBV4-1	-	TGCGCCAGCAGCCACAACCCCAGGGGTAATGAGCAGTTCTTC	CASSHNPRGNEQFF
few	TRBJ2-2	TRBV6-5	-	TGTGCCAGCAGTTACTCAAGGAACACCGGGGAGCTGTTTTTT	CASSYSRNTGELFF
few	TRBJ2-1	TRBV7-8	-	TGTGCCAGCAGACGGGAGCTAGGGAATGAGCAGTTCTTC	CASRRELGNEQFF
few	TRBJ2-7	TRBV29-1	-	TGCAGCGTCCGAGGGGAAGCGGTCTCTTCCTACGAGCAGTACTTC	CSVRGEAVSSYEQYF
-	TRBJ1-2	TRBV12-3/TRBV12-4	TRBD1	TGTGCCAGCAGCCCAACAGGGGGCACTAACTATGGCTACACCTTC	CASSPTGGTNYGYTF
few	TRBJ1-2	TRBV5-6	-	TGTGCCAGCAGTCAAAAAGGACAGCTCTATGGCTACACCTTC	CASSQKGQLYGYTF
many	TRBJ1-2	TRBV7-9	-	TGTGCCAGCAGCACGGGAGGCGACTATGGCTACACCTTC	CASSTGGDYGYTF
-	TRBJ2-2	TRBV2	-	TGTGCCAGCAGTGATCTAGGGGGCGGGGAGCTGTTTTTT	CASSDLGGGELFF
few	TRBJ2-5	TRBV3-1	TRBD2	TGTGCCAGCAGCCAGCTACTAGCGGTCCAAGAGACCCAGTACTTC	CASSQLLAVQETQYF
few	TRBJ2-5	TRBV7-3	-	TGTGCCAGCAGCCGAAGGCCAGGTCTGACCCAGTACTTC	CASSRRPGLTQYF
-	TRBJ1-1	TRBV18	TRBD1	TGTGCCAGCTCACCACCGGCAGGGGGGTGGAACACTGAAGCTTTCTTT	CASSPPAGGWNTEAFF
few	TRBJ2-1	TRBV9	-	TGTGCCAGCAGCGCACAAATAACAGGGAACAATGAGCAGTTCTTC	CASSAQITGNNEQFF
many	TRBJ2-1	TRBV24-1	-	TGTGCCACCAGTGATTTGGACAGTTACAATGAGCAGTTCTTC	CATSDLDSYNEQFF
few	TRBJ2-3	TRBV5-1	TRBD1	TGCGCCAGCAGCTTGAGCGGGACAGGGGTTGGAGATACGCAGTATTTT	CASSLSGTGVGDTQYF
few	TRBJ2-5	TRBV12-5	-	TGTGCTAGTGGTCACCCCGGGGGACTCCAAGAGACCCAGTACTTC	CASGHPGGLQETQYF
few	TRBJ2-7	TRBV20-1	TRBD1	TGCAGTGCTCACACAGGGGGCAACGAGCAGTACTTC	CSAHTGGNEQYF
-	TRBJ2-4	TRBV7-9	-	TGTGCCAGCAGGGGTTGGGACACCAAAAACATTCAGTACTTC	CASRGWDTKNIQYF
few	TRBJ2-2	TRBV6-1	TRBD1	TGTGCCAGCATCAAGGGACAGGGGGCGCGAAGCACCGGGGAGCTGTTTTTT	CASIKGQGARSTGELFF
-	TRBJ2-7	TRBV29-1	TRBD1	TGCAGCGTTGCTCGACAGGGGGCCCGGGAGCAGTACTTC	CSVARQGAREQYF
few	TRBJ2-7	TRBV20-1	-	TGCAGTGCTCCCAGGACCGGACTGTCATCCTACGAGCAGTACTTC	CSAPRTGLSSYEQYF